Shown below are 10 T cell receptor beta chains from a single sample sequenced in a study of identical twins. TCRdb recomputed calls from the 5' RACE reads with MiXCR, one row per CDR3 protein. In the table there are 450,000 or so distinct CDR3 sequences, 14% of which are singletons. The same specimen was also included in a second study, on yellow fever vaccine responses in identical twins.

The material sequenced was CD4+ T cells sorted from blood. Receptor source: a woman aged 18 to 35 in good health.

There are many counts of this clonotype. The chain has TRBV7-2 and TRBJ2-5; 8 bases fit TRBD1. After removal of 0 bases from V and 5 bases from J, the junction contained 5 bases not matched to a gene. The CDR3 has 15 amino acids. Germline loops: CDR1 SGHTA, CDR2 FQGNSA. The CDR3 nucleotides read TGTGCCAGCAGCTTAGCCTACAGGGGGAGGGAGACCCAGTACTTC. Its translation is CASSLAYRGRETQYF. The full variable domain, completed using reference TRBV7-2 and TRBJ2-5, is GAGVSQSPSNKVTEKGKDVELRCDPISGHTALYWYRQSLGQGLEFLIYFQGNSAPDKSGLPSDRFSAERTGGSVSTLTIQRTQQEDSAVYLCASSLAYRGRETQYFGPGTRLLVL.

This clonotype showed up many times. The genes are TRBV12-3 or TRBV12-4 and TRBJ2-7; 9 nucleotides align to TRBD1. The CDR3 totals 16 residues. Trimming removed 3 bases from V and 3 bases from J; junction bases left unmatched: 9. CDR3 in amino acids: CASSFKRPGQGYEQYF. CDR3 coding DNA: TGTGCCAGCAGTTTCAAACGACCGGGACAGGGCTACGAGCAGTACTTC.

This clonotype was found a few times. The rearrangement links TRBV27 to TRBJ2-7; D assignment may be TRBD1 or TRBD2 (5 bases each). Germline V gene data show CDR1 as MNHEY and CDR2 as SMNVEV (reference sequence). The CDR3 has 17 amino acids. The ends were cut back, 8 bases at V and 6 bases at J, with 29 bases in the middle. CDR3 sequence (DNA): TGTGCCAGCGCCCCATCTTCCGGGGTAGGGACGCTACGCGAGCAGTACTTC. It yields the protein CASAPSSGVGTLREQYF.

This clonotype came up a few times. V gene TRBV4-3 combines with J gene TRBJ2-4, with a weak D call TRBD2 (5 bases). The germline V gene has CDR1 LGHNA and CDR2 YSLEER. The CDR3 loop spans 13 amino acids. The V end was cut by 1 base, the J end by 5 bases, with 6 bases between. CDR3 region: CASSQGGENIQYF. The CDR3 DNA reads TGCGCCAGCAGCCAAGGGGGAGAAAACATTCAGTACTTC.

V usage is TRBV7-2 and J usage is TRBJ2-3; 14 bases line up with TRBD2. V shed 5 bases, J shed 3 bases, and the junction held 4 bases outside the gene matches. Germline-derived CDR1 and CDR2 are SGHTA and FQGNSA. The CDR3 sequence is 16 residues long. CDR3 in amino acids: CASSIGTSGRTDTQYF. The DNA for the CDR3 is TGTGCCAGCAGCATCGGGACTAGCGGGAGAACAGATACGCAGTATTTT. Complete variable domain (other parts from reference TRBV7-2 and TRBJ2-3): GAGVSQSPSNKVTEKGKDVELRCDPISGHTALYWYRQSLGQGLEFLIYFQGNSAPDKSGLPSDRFSAERTGGSVSTLTIQRTQQEDSAVYLCASSIGTSGRTDTQYFGPGTRLTVL.

This clonotype was found a few times. The genes are TRBV6-2 or TRBV6-3 and TRBJ2-1, with 7 bases that match TRBD2. V trimming: 5 bases; J trimming: 9 bases; junction bases outside the gene matches: 10. The CDR3 has 14 amino acids. In germline, CDR1 is MNHEY, CDR2 SVGEGT. The chain's CDR3 is CASSARLASAEQFF. CDR3 nucleotide sequence: TGTGCCAGCAGTGCCAGACTAGCATCCGCTGAGCAGTTCTTC.

The chain has TRBV20-1 and TRBJ2-1; TRBD1 or TRBD2 may be the D gene (5 bases each). Trimming removed 6 bases from V and 12 bases from J, with 21 bases in between. The germline CDR1 and CDR2 sequences are DFQATT and SNEGSKA (reference sequence). The CDR3 extends over 13 amino acids. CDR3 region: CSAHSVRDVGQFF. The DNA for the CDR3 is TGCAGTGCCCACAGCGTCCGGGACGTGGGGCAGTTCTTC.

The genes are TRBV4-2 and TRBJ2-1, with 7 bases identical to TRBD2. This CDR3 spans 17 amino acids. The junction had 12 bases not matched to a gene; V was cut back by 0 bases and J by 7 bases. Germline CDR1 is LGHNA and CDR2 is YNFKEQ. CDR3 protein: CASSQDQRDYVINEQFF. CDR3 DNA sequence: TGTGCCAGCAGCCAAGATCAACGGGACTACGTTATTAATGAGCAGTTCTTC.

This clonotype has only a few counts. The V call is TRBV28, the J call TRBJ2-1; the match to TRBD2 covers 7 bases. The CDR3 runs 20 residues. Germline-derived CDR1 and CDR2 are MDHEN and SYDVKM. J lost 4 bases, V lost 6 bases, and 24 bases had no gene match. The CDR3 DNA reads TGTGCCAGCAGGCCTACTCGGGAACCCTTGGCGGGAGTCGGGTACAATGAGCAGTTCTTC. Its translation: CASRPTREPLAGVGYNEQFF.

The genes are TRBV20-1 and TRBJ1-5; D gene ambiguous. CDR3 size: 11 residues. Trimming pared 3 bases from V and 6 bases from J, leaving 6 bases between. The germline gives CDR1 DFQATT, CDR2 SNEGSKA (reference sequence). CDR3 in amino acids: CSASAGQPQHF. The CDR3 bases are TGCAGTGCTAGCGCGGGTCAGCCCCAGCATTTT.